This is a list of T cell receptor beta chains from one sample in a study of blood T cell repertoires in COVID-19. This table comes from immunoSEQ multiplex PCR, and its TCRdb copy is limited to in-frame clones, with some not included. The sample gives 110,000 or so clones, roughly 79% of which show up once; approximately 9% is in the top ten. The sequenced sample was peripheral blood. These receptors all stem from a woman in her 70s with acute or convalescent COVID-19. CDR3s include the opening cysteine and the closing phenylalanine or tryptophan. Fields, in order: J gene, V gene, CDR3 protein.

J gene: TRBJ2-7; V gene: TRBV28; CDR3 protein: CAQPGQGRTSRLEQYF
J gene: TRBJ1-6; V gene: TRBV12-3/TRBV12-4; CDR3 protein: CASSLRNSPLHF
J gene: TRBJ2-7; V gene: TRBV5-4; CDR3 protein: CASPRGDRGHEQYF
J gene: TRBJ1-4; V gene: TRBV28; CDR3 protein: CASSFGTVNEKLFF
J gene: TRBJ1-1; V gene: TRBV27; CDR3 protein: CASSRTGNTEAFF
J gene: TRBJ2-3; V gene: TRBV9; CDR3 protein: CASSVGLAGGTDTQYF
J gene: TRBJ2-1; V gene: TRBV2; CDR3 protein: CASRPSGSYNEQFF
J gene: TRBJ2-5; V gene: TRBV29-1; CDR3 protein: CSVERAGETQYF
J gene: TRBJ1-2; V gene: TRBV28; CDR3 protein: CASKPFGTGNGYTF
J gene: TRBJ2-7; V gene: TRBV4-3; CDR3 protein: CASSQGDRRPDYEQYF
J gene: TRBJ2-7; V gene: TRBV5-4; CDR3 protein: CASSLDRGLPYEQYF
J gene: TRBJ2-3; V gene: TRBV30; CDR3 protein: CAFAGDTDTQYF
J gene: TRBJ1-1; V gene: TRBV19; CDR3 protein: CASSRSGGAEAFF
J gene: TRBJ2-7; V gene: TRBV7-2; CDR3 protein: CASSQLLGLAGESGEQYF
J gene: TRBJ2-1; V gene: TRBV19; CDR3 protein: CASSSKTSGSWANEQFF
J gene: TRBJ2-5; V gene: TRBV7-8; CDR3 protein: CASEFLGGRYQETQYF
J gene: TRBJ1-2; V gene: TRBV12-3/TRBV12-4; CDR3 protein: CASSPYRDYGYTF
J gene: TRBJ1-1; V gene: TRBV7-2; CDR3 protein: CASSLSLPPEAFF
J gene: TRBJ1-1; V gene: TRBV13; CDR3 protein: CASSLEGDSAPEAFF
J gene: TRBJ2-1; V gene: TRBV6-1; CDR3 protein: CASNEAGSVDNEQFF
J gene: TRBJ2-2; V gene: TRBV7-2; CDR3 protein: CASSLTGANTGELFF
J gene: TRBJ2-1; V gene: TRBV5-4; CDR3 protein: CASSSSGRLYNEQFF
J gene: TRBJ2-7; V gene: TRBV2; CDR3 protein: CASSDGQGAYEQYF
J gene: TRBJ1-2; V gene: TRBV27; CDR3 protein: CASSFSSGGYGYTF
J gene: TRBJ1-2; V gene: TRBV11-2; CDR3 protein: CASSLGTGFLYTF
J gene: TRBJ2-7; V gene: TRBV11-2; CDR3 protein: CASSLGLGRLYEQYF
J gene: TRBJ2-3; V gene: TRBV4-1; CDR3 protein: CASSQRYTGTSQISSTDTQYF
J gene: TRBJ2-3; V gene: TRBV19; CDR3 protein: CASSIDSGSTDTQYF
J gene: TRBJ1-6; V gene: TRBV18; CDR3 protein: CASSRSGTGEASSPLHF
J gene: TRBJ1-2; V gene: TRBV6-5; CDR3 protein: CASNPDRGGYGYTF
J gene: TRBJ1-1; V gene: TRBV19; CDR3 protein: CASSIGQAYTEAFF
J gene: TRBJ1-1; V gene: TRBV6-1; CDR3 protein: CASSEDGAGEFLAFF
J gene: TRBJ2-3; V gene: TRBV30; CDR3 protein: CAWGTSGGHGDTQYF
J gene: TRBJ2-2; V gene: TRBV19; CDR3 protein: CATQGLRELFF
J gene: TRBJ1-5; V gene: TRBV10-2; CDR3 protein: CASSGGISNQPQHF